This TCR beta chain was identified during a study of shared clonotypes between healthy human individuals. Germline V CDR1 and CDR2: SGHRS, YFSETQ. With 3 bases clipped from V and 5 bases from J, the junction kept 8 bases outside the gene matches. The CDR3 has 15 residues. Each subset's genomic DNA was shared equally among a number of immunoSEQ plates. The protocol was immunoSEQ multiplex PCR, while the TCRdb copy is restricted to in-frame clones and leaves out a portion. The repertoire has about 2.4 million clones, roughly nine tenths of them found once; the top ten carry 0.11% to 0.15%. The TCR was taken from a man in his late teens or twenties in good health. The sequencing input was naive CD4+ T cells sorted from blood. Specified subset: CD45RA+ positively selected. The chain carries TRBV5-1 and TRBJ2-3; 8 nucleotides agree with TRBD1. CDR3 in amino acids: CASSSGTGLEDTQYF. The CDR3 DNA follows: TGCGCCAGCAGCTCCGGGACAGGTCTAGAAGATACGCAGTATTTT.